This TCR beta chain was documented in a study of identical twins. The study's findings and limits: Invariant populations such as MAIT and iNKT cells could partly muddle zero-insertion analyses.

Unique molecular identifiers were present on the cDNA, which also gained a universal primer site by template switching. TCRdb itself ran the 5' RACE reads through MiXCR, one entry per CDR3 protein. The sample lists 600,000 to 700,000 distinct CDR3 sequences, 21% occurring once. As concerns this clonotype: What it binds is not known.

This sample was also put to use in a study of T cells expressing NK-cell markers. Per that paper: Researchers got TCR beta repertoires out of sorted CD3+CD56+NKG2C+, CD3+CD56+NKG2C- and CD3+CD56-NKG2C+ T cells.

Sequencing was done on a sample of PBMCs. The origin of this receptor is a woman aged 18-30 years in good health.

The CDR3 DNA reads TGTGCCAGCAGGGTGAAAGGGTCGGGGGGTAATTCACCCCTCCACTTT. Translated: CASRVKGSGGNSPLHF. The V gene is TRBV6-1, the J gene TRBJ1-6, with D tentatively TRBD1 (5 bases). The V gene lost 6 bases and the J gene lost 6 bases, with 18 bases spanning the gap. Germline V CDR1 and CDR2: MNHNS, SASEGT. The CDR3 loop spans 16 amino acids.